One TCR beta chain is described in this entry. Its specificity is unknown. Described time point: newly diagnosed GD, antithyroid drugs for less than 3 months. RNA extracted from PBMCs served as the sequencing template. In each case, Graves' disease was diagnosed per American Thyroid Association guidelines. Peripheral blood, roughly 9.2 milliliters per patient, was collected in EDTA tubes. This sample stems from a study of regulatory T cells in long-lasting Graves disease. Study-wide results and limits: Patients whose Graves' disease persisted exhibited lower TCR diversity than those newly diagnosed. Accuracy may have been reduced by the small sample size.

Germline CDR1 reads MNHEY; CDR2 reads SVGEGT. The CDR3 consists of 13 residues. V was clipped by 7 bases and J by 4 bases, with 13 bases between them. With iRepertoire HTBI primers and Arm-PCR of CDR3 regions, TCR beta libraries were built. TCRdb passed the multiplex PCR reads through MiXCR, listing each CDR3 protein once. The sample lists 560,000 or so distinct CDR3 sequences; about 16% were seen once. Another study also made use of these data, one on T cells in Graves' hyperthyroidism and ophthalmopathy.

The chain employs TRBV6-2 or TRBV6-3 and TRBJ2-5; unclear D gene. The sequence was obtained from a man younger than 30 with Graves disease. The input for sequencing was peripheral blood mononuclear cells (PBMCs), taken at new diagnosis, from a patient treated with antithyroid drugs. CDR3 amino acids: CASIRPMGETQYF. Written as DNA, the CDR3 is TGTGCCAGCATCCGACCAATGGGAGAGACCCAGTACTTC.